This T cell receptor (beta chain) was recovered during a study of Graves' ophthalmopathy and Graves' hyperthyroidism. V lost 6 bases and J 6 bases, leaving 12 bases between the germline ends. The CDR3 totals 13 residues. The germline V gene has CDR1 SGHTA and CDR2 FQGNSA. For repertoire sequencing, the TCR beta CDR3 regions were amplified from RNA transcripts. The authors performed first-round RT-PCR with HTBI primers and then a second-round multiplex PCR. TCRdb reprocessed the multiplex PCR reads with MiXCR, giving one entry per CDR3 protein. Altogether 650,000 to 800,000 distinct CDR3 sequences are present, about 41% being singletons, with the ten largest covering under 3.5%.

Sequences were obtained from peripheral blood. The sequence derives from an adult man with Graves' ophthalmopathy. The chain has TRBV7-2 and TRBJ1-5; no clear D. The CDR3 coding sequence is TGTGCCAGCAGGAGAGAGGTCCTTCAGCCCCAGCATTTT. The encoded protein is CASRREVLQPQHF.